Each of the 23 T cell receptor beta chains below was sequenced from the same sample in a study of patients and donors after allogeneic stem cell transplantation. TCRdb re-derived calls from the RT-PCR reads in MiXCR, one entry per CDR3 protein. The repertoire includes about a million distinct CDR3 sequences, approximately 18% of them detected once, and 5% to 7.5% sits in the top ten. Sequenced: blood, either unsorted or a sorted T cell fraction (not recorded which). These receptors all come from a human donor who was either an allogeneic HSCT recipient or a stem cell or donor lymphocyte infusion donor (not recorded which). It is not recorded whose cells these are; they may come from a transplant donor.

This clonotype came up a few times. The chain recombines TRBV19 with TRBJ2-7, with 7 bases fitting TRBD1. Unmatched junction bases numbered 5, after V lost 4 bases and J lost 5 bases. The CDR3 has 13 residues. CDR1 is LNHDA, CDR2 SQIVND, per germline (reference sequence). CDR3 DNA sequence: TGTGCCAGTAGTAAATCGGGACAGCACGAGCAGTACTTC. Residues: CASSKSGQHEQYF.

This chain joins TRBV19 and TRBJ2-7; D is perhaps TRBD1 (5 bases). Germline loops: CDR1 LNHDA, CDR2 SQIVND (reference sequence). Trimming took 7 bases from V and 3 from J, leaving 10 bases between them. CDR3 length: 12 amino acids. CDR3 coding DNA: TGTGCCAGTAACGGCAGGGACTACGAGCAGTACTTC. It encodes CASNGRDYEQYF.

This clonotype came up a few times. In DNA form, the CDR3 reads TGTGCCAGCACCCCTCTCCCTTTAGGAGGTACGCAGTATTTT. Amino acid sequence: CASTPLPLGGTQYF. The chain uses TRBV12-3 or TRBV12-4 and TRBJ2-3; D possibly corresponds to TRBD2 (5 bases). Trimming pared 7 bases from V and 8 bases from J, leaving 19 bases between. This CDR3 is built from 14 residues.

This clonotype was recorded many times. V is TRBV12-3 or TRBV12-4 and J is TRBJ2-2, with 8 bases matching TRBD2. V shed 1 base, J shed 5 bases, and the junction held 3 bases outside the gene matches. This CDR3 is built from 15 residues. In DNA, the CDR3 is TGTGCCAGCAGTTTAGGGCGGGGGGTAACCGGGGAGCTGTTTTTT. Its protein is CASSLGRGVTGELFF.

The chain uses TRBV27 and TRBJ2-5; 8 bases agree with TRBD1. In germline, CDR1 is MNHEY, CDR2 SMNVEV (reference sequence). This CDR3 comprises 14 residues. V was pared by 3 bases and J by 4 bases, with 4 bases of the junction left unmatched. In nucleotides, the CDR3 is TGTGCCAGCAGTTTTACCGACAGGGGAGAGACCCAGTACTTC. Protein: CASSFTDRGETQYF.

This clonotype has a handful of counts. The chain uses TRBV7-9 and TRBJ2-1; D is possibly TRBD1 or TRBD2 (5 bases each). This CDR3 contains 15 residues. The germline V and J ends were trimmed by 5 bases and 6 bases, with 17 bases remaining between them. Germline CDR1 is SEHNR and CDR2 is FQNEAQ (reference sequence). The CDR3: CASSPLLGEGNEQFF. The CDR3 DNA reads TGTGCCAGCAGCCCCCTCCTGGGGGAAGGCAATGAGCAGTTCTTC.

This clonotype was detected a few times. The CDR3 DNA is TGTGCCAGCAGTTACTCGAGACAGGGAGGCTCCTACAATGAGCAGTTCTTC. This encodes CASSYSRQGGSYNEQFF. The chain is built from TRBV6-2 or TRBV6-3 and TRBJ2-1, with D possibly TRBD1 on 7 matching bases. The V and J ends lost 0 bases and 0 bases respectively, with 12 bases between them. This CDR3 is 17 amino acids long. The germline CDR1 and CDR2 sequences are MNHEY and SVGEGT.

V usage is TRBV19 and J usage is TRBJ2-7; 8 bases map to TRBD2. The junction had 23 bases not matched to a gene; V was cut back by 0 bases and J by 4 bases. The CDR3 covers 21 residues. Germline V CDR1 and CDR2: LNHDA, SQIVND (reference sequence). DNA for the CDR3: TGTGCCAGTAGTATAGATCTAACGACGGAGCGTCCGGGGGGGATTCTATACGAGCAGTACTTC. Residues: CASSIDLTTERPGGILYEQYF.

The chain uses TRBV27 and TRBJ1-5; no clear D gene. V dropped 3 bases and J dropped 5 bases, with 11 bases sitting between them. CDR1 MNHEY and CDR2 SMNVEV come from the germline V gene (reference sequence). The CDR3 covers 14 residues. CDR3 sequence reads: CASSLSGQDQPQHF. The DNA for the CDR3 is TGTGCCAGCAGTTTGTCCGGTCAGGATCAGCCCCAGCATTTT.

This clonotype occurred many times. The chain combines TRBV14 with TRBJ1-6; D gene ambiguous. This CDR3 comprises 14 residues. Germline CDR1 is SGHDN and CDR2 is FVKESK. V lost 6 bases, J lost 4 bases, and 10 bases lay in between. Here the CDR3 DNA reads TGTGCCAGCAGTCTCATGAGGTATAATTCACCCCTCCACTTT. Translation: CASSLMRYNSPLHF.

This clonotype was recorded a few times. The CDR3 DNA is TGCGCCAGCAGCCAAGAACTCGCCGGGACAGCGCATGGCTACACCTTC. It is translated as CASSQELAGTAHGYTF. The chain has TRBV4-3 and TRBJ1-2; 7 nucleotides align to TRBD1. Germline V lookup: CDR1 LGHNA, CDR2 YSLEER. Trimming removed 0 bases from V and 6 bases from J; junction bases left unmatched: 10. The CDR3 covers 16 residues.

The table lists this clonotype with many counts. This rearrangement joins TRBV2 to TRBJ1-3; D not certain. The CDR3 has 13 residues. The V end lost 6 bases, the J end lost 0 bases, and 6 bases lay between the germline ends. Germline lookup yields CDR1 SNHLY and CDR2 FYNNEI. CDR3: CASRGSSGNTIYF. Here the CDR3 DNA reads TGTGCCAGCAGGGGTAGCTCTGGAAACACCATATATTTT.

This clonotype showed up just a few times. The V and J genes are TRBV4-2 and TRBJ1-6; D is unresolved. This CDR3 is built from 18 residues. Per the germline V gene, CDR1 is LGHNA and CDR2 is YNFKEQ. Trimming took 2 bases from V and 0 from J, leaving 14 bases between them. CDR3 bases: TGTGCCAGCAGCCAACCACCCATGACGAGCTCCTATAATTCACCCCTCCACTTT. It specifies CASSQPPMTSSYNSPLHF.

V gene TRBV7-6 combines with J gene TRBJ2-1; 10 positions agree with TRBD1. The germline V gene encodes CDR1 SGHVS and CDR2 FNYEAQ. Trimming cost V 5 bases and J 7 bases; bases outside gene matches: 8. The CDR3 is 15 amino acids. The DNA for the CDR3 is TGTGCCAGCAGCACCCGGGACAGGGGAAGTAATGAGCAGTTCTTC. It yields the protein CASSTRDRGSNEQFF. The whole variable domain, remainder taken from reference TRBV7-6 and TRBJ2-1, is GAGVSQSPRYKVTKRGQDVALRCDPISGHVSLYWYRQALGQGPEFLTYFNYEAQQDKSGLPNDRFSAERPEGSISTLTIQRTEQRDSAMYRCASSTRDRGSNEQFFGPGTRLTVL.

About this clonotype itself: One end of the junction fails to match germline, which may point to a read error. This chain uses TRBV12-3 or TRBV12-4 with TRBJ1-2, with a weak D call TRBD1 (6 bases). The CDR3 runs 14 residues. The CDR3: CASSHQGRDYGYIF. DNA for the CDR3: TGTGCCAGCAGCCATCAGGGGCGAGACTATGGCTACATCTTC.

The CDR3 coding sequence is TGCAGTGCAAGACCCATGAAGGGGGCTGGGCTGCCCGGGGAGCTGTTTTTT. Amino acids: CSARPMKGAGLPGELFF. V and J are TRBV20-1 and TRBJ2-2; 7 nucleotides agree with TRBD1. The CDR3 contains 17 residues. Germline-derived CDR1 and CDR2 are DFQATT and SNEGSKA (reference sequence). The V and J ends lost 6 bases and 6 bases, in that order; junction bases with no gene match: 19.

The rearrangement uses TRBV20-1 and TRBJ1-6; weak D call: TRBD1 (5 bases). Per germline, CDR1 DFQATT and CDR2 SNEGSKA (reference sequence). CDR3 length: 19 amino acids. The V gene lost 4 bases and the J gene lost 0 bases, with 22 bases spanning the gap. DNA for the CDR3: TGCAGTGCTATAAAATTAAGTCAGGGACCGAGCTCCTATAATTCACCCCTCCACTTT. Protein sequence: CSAIKLSQGPSSYNSPLHF.

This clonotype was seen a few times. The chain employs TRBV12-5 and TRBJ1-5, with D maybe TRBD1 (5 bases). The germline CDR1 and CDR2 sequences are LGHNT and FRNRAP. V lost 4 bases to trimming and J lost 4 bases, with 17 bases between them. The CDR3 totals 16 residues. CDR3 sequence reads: CASGSIGRWGNQPQHF. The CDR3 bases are TGTGCTAGTGGTTCGATAGGACGCTGGGGGAATCAGCCCCAGCATTTT.

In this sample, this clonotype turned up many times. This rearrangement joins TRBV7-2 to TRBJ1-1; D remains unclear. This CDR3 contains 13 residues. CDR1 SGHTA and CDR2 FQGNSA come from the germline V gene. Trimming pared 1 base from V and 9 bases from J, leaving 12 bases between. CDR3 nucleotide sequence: TGTGCCAGCAGCTTAGGTTTCCCAGATAAAGCTTTCTTT. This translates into CASSLGFPDKAFF.

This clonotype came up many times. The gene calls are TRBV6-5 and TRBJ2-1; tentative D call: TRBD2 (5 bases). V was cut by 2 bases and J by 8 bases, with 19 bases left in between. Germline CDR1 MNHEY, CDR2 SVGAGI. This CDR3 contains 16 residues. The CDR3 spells CASSYPTGNPGDEQFF. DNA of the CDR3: TGTGCCAGCAGTTACCCTACCGGGAACCCCGGGGATGAGCAGTTCTTC.

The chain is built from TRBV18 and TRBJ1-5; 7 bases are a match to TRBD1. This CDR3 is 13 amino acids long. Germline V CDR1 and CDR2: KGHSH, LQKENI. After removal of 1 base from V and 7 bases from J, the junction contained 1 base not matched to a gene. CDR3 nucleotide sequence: TGTGCCAGCTCACCACGACAGGGCCAGCCCCAGCATTTT. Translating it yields CASSPRQGQPQHF.

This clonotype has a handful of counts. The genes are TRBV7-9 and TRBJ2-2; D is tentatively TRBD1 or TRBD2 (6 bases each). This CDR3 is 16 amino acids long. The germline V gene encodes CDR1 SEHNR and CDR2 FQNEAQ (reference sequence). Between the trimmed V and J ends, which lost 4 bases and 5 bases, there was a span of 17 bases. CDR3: CASSSPRGLDTGELFF. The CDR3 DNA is TGTGCCAGCAGCTCGCCCCGGGGGCTGGATACCGGGGAGCTGTTTTTT.

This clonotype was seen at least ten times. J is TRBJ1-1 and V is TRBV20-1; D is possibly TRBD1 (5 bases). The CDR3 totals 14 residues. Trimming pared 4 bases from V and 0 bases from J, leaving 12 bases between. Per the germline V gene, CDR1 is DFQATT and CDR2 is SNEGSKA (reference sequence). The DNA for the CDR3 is TGCAGTGCTAAGGCAGGGAACATGAACACTGAAGCTTTCTTT. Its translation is CSAKAGNMNTEAFF.